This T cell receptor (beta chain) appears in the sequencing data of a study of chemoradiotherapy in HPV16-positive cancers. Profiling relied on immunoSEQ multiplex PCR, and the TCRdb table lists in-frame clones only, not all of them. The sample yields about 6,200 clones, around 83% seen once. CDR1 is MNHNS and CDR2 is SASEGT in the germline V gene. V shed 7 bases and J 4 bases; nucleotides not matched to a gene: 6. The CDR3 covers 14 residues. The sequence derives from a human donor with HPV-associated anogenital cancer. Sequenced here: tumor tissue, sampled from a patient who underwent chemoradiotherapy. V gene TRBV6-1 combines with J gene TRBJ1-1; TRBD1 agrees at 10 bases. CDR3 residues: CASKMTGGSTEAFF. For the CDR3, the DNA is TGTGCCAGCAAAATGACAGGGGGCTCCACTGAAGCTTTCTTT.